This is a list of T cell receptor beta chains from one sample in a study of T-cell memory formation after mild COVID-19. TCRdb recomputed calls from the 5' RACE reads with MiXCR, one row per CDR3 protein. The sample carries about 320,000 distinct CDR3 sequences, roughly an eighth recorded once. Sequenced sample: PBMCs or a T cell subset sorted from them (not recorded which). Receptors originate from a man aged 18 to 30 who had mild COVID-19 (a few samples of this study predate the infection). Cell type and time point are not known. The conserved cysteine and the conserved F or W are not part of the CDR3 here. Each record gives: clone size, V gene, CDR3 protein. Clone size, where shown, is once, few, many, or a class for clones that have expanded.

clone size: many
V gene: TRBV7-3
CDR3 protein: ASSRGFQETQY

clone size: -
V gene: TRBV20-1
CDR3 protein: SARDPPGSDGELF

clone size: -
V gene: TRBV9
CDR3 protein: ASSDGGTSTDTQY

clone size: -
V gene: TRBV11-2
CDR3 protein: ASSPLRPVIETQY

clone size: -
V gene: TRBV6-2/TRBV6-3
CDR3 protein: ASSYMGAETQY

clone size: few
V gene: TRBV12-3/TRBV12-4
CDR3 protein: ASSKLAGNSYEQY

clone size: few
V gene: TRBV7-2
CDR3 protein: ASSLRALSQGEAF

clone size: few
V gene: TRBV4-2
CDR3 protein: ASSQDATGLRARDEQF

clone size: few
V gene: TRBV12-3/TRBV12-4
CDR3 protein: ASSPAGGTDTQY

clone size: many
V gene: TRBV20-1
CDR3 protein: SAPSGGTDTQY

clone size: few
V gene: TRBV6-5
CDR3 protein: ASSYRAGQPQH

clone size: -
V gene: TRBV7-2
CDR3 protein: ASSYRGYTEAF

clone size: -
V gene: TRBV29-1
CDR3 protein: SVEGGVNTEAF

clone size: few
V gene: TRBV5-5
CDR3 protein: ASSLVGGAEAF

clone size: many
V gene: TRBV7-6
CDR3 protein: ASSLPRGVGETQY

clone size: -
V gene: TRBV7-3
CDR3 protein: ASSPSRDGEAF

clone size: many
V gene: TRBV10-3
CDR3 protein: AISAQRGDYNEQF

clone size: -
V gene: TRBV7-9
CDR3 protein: ASSDLGGGTEAF

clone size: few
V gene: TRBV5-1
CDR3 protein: ASSSSAGGSSYNEQF

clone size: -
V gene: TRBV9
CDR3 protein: ASSVGGDRKRTQY

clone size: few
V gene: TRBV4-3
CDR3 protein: ASSQDSLLAGADTQY

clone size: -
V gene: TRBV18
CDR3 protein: ASSPPGPRQETQY

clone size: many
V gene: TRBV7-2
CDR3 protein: ASSLSSPGYGYT

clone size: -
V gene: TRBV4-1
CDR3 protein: ASSQPLRTGQNEQF

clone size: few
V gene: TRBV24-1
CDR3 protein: ATSVSFGEQF

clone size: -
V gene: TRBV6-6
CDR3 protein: ASSLFREKLF

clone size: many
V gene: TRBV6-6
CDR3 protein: ASRTAVSYEQY

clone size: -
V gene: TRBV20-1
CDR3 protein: SARTRGRRNYGYT

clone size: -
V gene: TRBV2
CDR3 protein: ASRGLAGSDTQY

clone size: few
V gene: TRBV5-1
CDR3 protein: ASISGPGTNTEAF

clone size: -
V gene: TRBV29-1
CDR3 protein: SVSVGANEKLF

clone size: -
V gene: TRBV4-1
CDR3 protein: ASSQSGTGAYEQY

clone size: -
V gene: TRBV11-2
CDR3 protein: ASSLDRGRPLH

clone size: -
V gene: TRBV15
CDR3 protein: ATSRAWNREDTEAF

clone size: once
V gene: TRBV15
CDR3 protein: ATSTVDKSTGNEQF

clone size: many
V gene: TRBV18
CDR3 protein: ASSPGTVNTEAF

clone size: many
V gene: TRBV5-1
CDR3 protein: ASSWRTSGGPTGETQY

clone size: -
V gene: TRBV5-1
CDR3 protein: ASSQLAGGPNTGELF

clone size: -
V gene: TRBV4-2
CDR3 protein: ASSPNIGTGGTEAF

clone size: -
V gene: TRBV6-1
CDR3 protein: ASSERQKYTGELF

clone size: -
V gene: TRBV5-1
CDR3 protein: ASRTDKNTGELF

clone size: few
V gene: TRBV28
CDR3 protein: ASSLGGVETQY

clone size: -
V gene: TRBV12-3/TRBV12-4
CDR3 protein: ASSLVLGRIYNEQF

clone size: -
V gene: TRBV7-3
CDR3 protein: ASSLWAREETQY

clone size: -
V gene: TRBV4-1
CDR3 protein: ASSQDPYGYT

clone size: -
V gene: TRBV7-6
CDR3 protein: ASSLGGQHYNEQF

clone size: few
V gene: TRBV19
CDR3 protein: ASSIAGTMNTEAF

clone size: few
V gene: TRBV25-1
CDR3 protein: ASSEYSGGARETQY

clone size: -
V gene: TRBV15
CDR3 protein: ATSTEDGSGANVLT

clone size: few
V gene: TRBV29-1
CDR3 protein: SVVSGGYSGELF

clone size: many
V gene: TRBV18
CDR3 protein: ASSPLSGSTDTQY

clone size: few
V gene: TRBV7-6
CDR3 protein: ASSYIPGREQF

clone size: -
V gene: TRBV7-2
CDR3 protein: ASSLGSGTGYEQY

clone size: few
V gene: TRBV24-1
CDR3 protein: ATSDSGGGVPGGYT